This is a list of T cell receptor beta chains from one sample in a study of Ad26.COV2.S vaccination and SARS-CoV-2 variants. Profiled with immunoSEQ multiplex PCR; TCRdb holds only in-frame clones, not every one. This sample yields 300,000 to 350,000 clones, of which about 87% are seen a single time; about 6.4% belongs to the top ten. The sequencing used peripheral blood, collected in a trial of Ad26.COV2.S vaccine versus placebo. Every receptor here comes from a person aged 18-65 years who received the Ad26.COV2.S COVID-19 vaccine or a placebo. The CDR3 runs from the conserved cysteine through the conserved F or W. Fields, in order: V gene, D gene, J gene, clone size, CDR3 protein, CDR3 DNA. D genes are given only for firm matches. Clone size is stated in some rows and not others, as once, few, many or a class when expanded.

v_call: TRBV6-5; d_call: NA; j_call: TRBJ1-1; clone_size: NA; cdr3_aa: CASRAGTGGDTEAFF; cdr3_nt: TGTGCCAGCAGAGCCGGGACTGGCGGGGACACTGAAGCTTTCTTT
v_call: TRBV7-3; d_call: NA; j_call: TRBJ1-4; clone_size: NA; cdr3_aa: CASSLICQRLTTNEKLFF; cdr3_nt: TGTGCCAGCAGCTTAATCTGCCAGCGGTTAACAACTAATGAAAAACTGTTTTTT
v_call: TRBV30; d_call: NA; j_call: TRBJ2-3; clone_size: NA; cdr3_aa: CAWSASNADTQYF; cdr3_nt: TGTGCCTGGAGTGCTAGCAACGCAGATACGCAGTATTTT
v_call: TRBV18; d_call: NA; j_call: TRBJ2-5; clone_size: NA; cdr3_aa: CASSPRGETQYF; cdr3_nt: TGTGCCAGCTCACCACGGGGGGAGACCCAGTACTTC
v_call: TRBV11-2; d_call: TRBD2; j_call: TRBJ2-3; clone_size: NA; cdr3_aa: CASSPSGGAGGQYF; cdr3_nt: TGTGCCAGCAGCCCTAGCGGGGGGGCCGGTGGGCAGTATTTT
v_call: TRBV7-2; d_call: TRBD1; j_call: TRBJ2-7; clone_size: NA; cdr3_aa: CASSPTGGVYEQYF; cdr3_nt: TGTGCCAGCAGCCCGACAGGGGGGGTCTACGAGCAGTACTTC
v_call: TRBV20-1; d_call: TRBD1; j_call: TRBJ2-5; clone_size: NA; cdr3_aa: CSASTGAPETQYF; cdr3_nt: TGCAGTGCTAGTACAGGGGCCCCAGAGACCCAGTACTTC
v_call: TRBV5-1; d_call: NA; j_call: TRBJ1-4; clone_size: NA; cdr3_aa: CASSSSGHGGEKLFF; cdr3_nt: TGCGCCAGCAGCTCATCGGGGCACGGGGGTGAAAAACTGTTTTTT
v_call: TRBV30; d_call: NA; j_call: TRBJ2-7; clone_size: NA; cdr3_aa: CAWSRPVGVYEQYF; cdr3_nt: TGTGCCTGGAGTCGCCCAGTGGGGGTCTACGAGCAGTACTTC
v_call: TRBV7-7; d_call: NA; j_call: TRBJ2-1; clone_size: NA; cdr3_aa: CASSPGLQDNEQFF; cdr3_nt: TGTGCCAGCAGTCCGGGACTCCAAGACAATGAGCAGTTCTTC
v_call: TRBV5-1; d_call: NA; j_call: TRBJ1-2; clone_size: NA; cdr3_aa: CASSSFGGENYGYTF; cdr3_nt: TGCGCCAGCAGCTCTTTCGGGGGCGAAAACTATGGCTACACCTTC
v_call: TRBV2; d_call: NA; j_call: TRBJ1-2; clone_size: NA; cdr3_aa: CASSEAYGLSIVNYGYTF; cdr3_nt: TGTGCCAGCAGTGAAGCGTATGGCCTTAGCATAGTAAACTATGGCTACACCTTC
v_call: TRBV14; d_call: NA; j_call: TRBJ1-2; clone_size: NA; cdr3_aa: CASSQDRGLGGYTF; cdr3_nt: TGTGCCAGCAGCCAAGATCGAGGGCTCGGCGGCTACACCTTC
v_call: TRBV6-5; d_call: NA; j_call: TRBJ1-2; clone_size: NA; cdr3_aa: CASSKTPEYGYTF; cdr3_nt: TGTGCCAGCAGTAAAACCCCAGAGTATGGCTACACCTTC
v_call: TRBV5-1; d_call: NA; j_call: TRBJ1-2; clone_size: NA; cdr3_aa: CASSLESGAVGYTF; cdr3_nt: TGCGCCAGCAGCTTGGAATCAGGGGCAGTTGGCTACACCTTC
v_call: TRBV6-4; d_call: TRBD2; j_call: TRBJ2-2; clone_size: many; cdr3_aa: CASSDRAGDTGELFF; cdr3_nt: TGTGCCAGCAGTGACAGGGCGGGAGACACCGGGGAGCTGTTTTTT
v_call: TRBV6-5; d_call: NA; j_call: TRBJ2-5; clone_size: NA; cdr3_aa: CASSYRRVQETQYF; cdr3_nt: TGTGCCAGCAGTTATCGCAGGGTTCAAGAGACCCAGTACTTC
v_call: TRBV25-1; d_call: NA; j_call: TRBJ2-3; clone_size: NA; cdr3_aa: CASSDHPDTQYF; cdr3_nt: TGTGCCAGCAGTGACCACCCAGATACGCAGTATTTT
v_call: TRBV29-1; d_call: NA; j_call: TRBJ1-4; clone_size: NA; cdr3_aa: CDYRAKNEKLFF; cdr3_nt: TGCGACTACCGGGCCAAGAATGAAAAACTGTTTTTT
v_call: TRBV4-2; d_call: TRBD1; j_call: TRBJ2-7; clone_size: NA; cdr3_aa: CASSQDRGNEQYF; cdr3_nt: TGTGCCAGCAGCCAAGACAGGGGGAACGAGCAGTACTTC
v_call: TRBV7-9; d_call: NA; j_call: TRBJ1-4; clone_size: NA; cdr3_aa: CASTPWGYEKLFF; cdr3_nt: TGTGCCAGCACCCCCTGGGGGTACGAAAAACTGTTTTTT
v_call: TRBV11-3; d_call: NA; j_call: TRBJ1-1; clone_size: NA; cdr3_aa: CASSLRTEAFF; cdr3_nt: TGTGCCAGCAGCTTGAGAACTGAAGCTTTCTTT
v_call: TRBV6-2/TRBV6-3; d_call: NA; j_call: TRBJ2-3; clone_size: NA; cdr3_aa: CASSYYAITDTQYF; cdr3_nt: TGTGCCAGCAGTTACTACGCCATCACAGATACGCAGTATTTT
v_call: TRBV30; d_call: TRBD1; j_call: TRBJ2-3; clone_size: NA; cdr3_aa: CAWSVGTGRTDTQYF; cdr3_nt: TGTGCCTGGAGTGTGGGGACAGGGCGCACAGATACGCAGTATTTT
v_call: TRBV27; d_call: NA; j_call: TRBJ1-5; clone_size: NA; cdr3_aa: CATSYYSNQPQHF; cdr3_nt: TGTGCCACCTCCTATTATAGCAATCAGCCCCAGCATTTT
v_call: TRBV30; d_call: TRBD1; j_call: TRBJ1-4; clone_size: NA; cdr3_aa: CAWTGTANEKLFF; cdr3_nt: TGTGCCTGGACCGGGACAGCTAATGAAAAACTGTTTTTT
v_call: TRBV7-9; d_call: TRBD2; j_call: TRBJ2-1; clone_size: NA; cdr3_aa: CASSSPRGGGEQFF; cdr3_nt: TGTGCCAGCAGCTCCCCACGGGGGGGAGGTGAGCAGTTCTTC
v_call: TRBV30; d_call: NA; j_call: TRBJ1-5; clone_size: NA; cdr3_aa: CALRRRGGNQPQHF; cdr3_nt: TGTGCCCTCCGGCGCAGGGGAGGCAATCAGCCCCAGCATTTT
v_call: TRBV5-1; d_call: TRBD1; j_call: TRBJ2-7; clone_size: NA; cdr3_aa: CASSLGDRAYEQYF; cdr3_nt: TGCGCCAGCAGCTTGGGGGACAGGGCGTACGAGCAGTACTTC
v_call: TRBV7-3; d_call: TRBD2; j_call: TRBJ2-3; clone_size: NA; cdr3_aa: CASSSSGNSHNTDTQYF; cdr3_nt: TGTGCCAGCAGTTCTAGCGGCAACTCCCATAACACAGATACGCAGTATTTT
v_call: TRBV2; d_call: NA; j_call: TRBJ2-4; clone_size: once; cdr3_aa: CASSNSFIAKNIQYF; cdr3_nt: TGTGCCAGCAGTAACAGCTTCATAGCCAAAAACATTCAGTACTTC
v_call: TRBV7-8; d_call: NA; j_call: TRBJ1-4; clone_size: NA; cdr3_aa: CASSFARGGEKLFF; cdr3_nt: TGTGCCAGCAGCTTCGCGAGGGGTGGGGAAAAACTGTTTTTT
v_call: TRBV6-5; d_call: TRBD2; j_call: TRBJ2-7; clone_size: NA; cdr3_aa: CASRPQRGVSYEQYF; cdr3_nt: TGTGCCAGCAGACCGCAGCGGGGGGTCTCCTACGAGCAGTACTTC
v_call: TRBV7-9; d_call: NA; j_call: TRBJ1-5; clone_size: NA; cdr3_aa: CAIDQPQHF; cdr3_nt: TGTGCCATTGATCAGCCCCAGCATTTT
v_call: TRBV7-9; d_call: NA; j_call: TRBJ1-5; clone_size: NA; cdr3_aa: CASSLDLSNQPQHF; cdr3_nt: TGTGCCAGCAGCTTAGACCTTAGCAATCAGCCCCAGCATTTT
v_call: TRBV3-1/TRBV3-2; d_call: NA; j_call: TRBJ1-4; clone_size: NA; cdr3_aa: CASSPAWGNNEKLFF; cdr3_nt: TGTGCCAGCAGCCCAGCTTGGGGTAATAATGAAAAACTGTTTTTT
v_call: TRBV5-1; d_call: NA; j_call: TRBJ1-2; clone_size: NA; cdr3_aa: CASSSTGLYGYTF; cdr3_nt: TGCGCCAGCAGCTCGACGGGGCTCTATGGCTACACCTTC
v_call: TRBV28; d_call: NA; j_call: TRBJ2-2; clone_size: NA; cdr3_aa: CASLAPGRFGELFF; cdr3_nt: TGTGCCAGCTTGGCCCCTGGAAGGTTCGGGGAGCTGTTTTTT
v_call: TRBV9; d_call: NA; j_call: TRBJ2-6; clone_size: NA; cdr3_aa: CASSVAWGSAVTGANVLTF; cdr3_nt: TGTGCCAGCAGCGTAGCCTGGGGTAGTGCAGTAACTGGGGCCAACGTCCTGACTTTC
v_call: TRBV28; d_call: NA; j_call: TRBJ2-7; clone_size: NA; cdr3_aa: CASSLQASEQYF; cdr3_nt: TGTGCCAGCAGTTTGCAGGCGAGCGAGCAGTACTTC
v_call: TRBV30; d_call: NA; j_call: TRBJ1-5; clone_size: few; cdr3_aa: CAWTLGRNQPQHF; cdr3_nt: TGTGCCTGGACCTTGGGAAGGAATCAGCCCCAGCATTTT